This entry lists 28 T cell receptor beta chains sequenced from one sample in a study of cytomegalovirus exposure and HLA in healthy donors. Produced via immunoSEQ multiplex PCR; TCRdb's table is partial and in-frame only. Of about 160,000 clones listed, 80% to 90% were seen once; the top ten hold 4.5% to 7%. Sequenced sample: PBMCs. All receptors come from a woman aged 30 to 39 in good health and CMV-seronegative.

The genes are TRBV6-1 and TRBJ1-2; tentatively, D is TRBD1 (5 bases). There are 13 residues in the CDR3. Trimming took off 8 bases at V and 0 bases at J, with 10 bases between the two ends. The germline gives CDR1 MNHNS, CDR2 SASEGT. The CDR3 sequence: CASGRQSNYGYTF. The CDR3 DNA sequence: TGTGCCAGCGGTCGACAGTCTAACTATGGCTACACCTTC.

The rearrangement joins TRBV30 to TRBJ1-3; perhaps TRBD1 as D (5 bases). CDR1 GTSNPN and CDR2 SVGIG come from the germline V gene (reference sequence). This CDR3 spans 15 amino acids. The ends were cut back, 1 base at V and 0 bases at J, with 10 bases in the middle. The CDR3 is CAWSAWGGSGNTIYF. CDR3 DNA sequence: TGTGCCTGGAGTGCTTGGGGCGGCTCTGGAAACACCATATATTTT. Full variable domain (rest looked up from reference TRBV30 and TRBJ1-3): SQTIHQWPATLVQPVGSPLSLECTVEGTSNPNLYWYRQAAGRGLQLLFYSVGIGQISSEVPQNLSASRPQDRQFILSSKKLLLSDSGFYLCAWSAWGGSGNTIYFGEGSWLTVV.

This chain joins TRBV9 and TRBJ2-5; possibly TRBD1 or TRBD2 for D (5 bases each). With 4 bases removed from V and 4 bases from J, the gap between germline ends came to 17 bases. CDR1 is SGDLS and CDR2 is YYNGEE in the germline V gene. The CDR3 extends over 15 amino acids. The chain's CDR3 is CASSPRGGATETQYF. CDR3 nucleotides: TGTGCCAGCAGCCCACGTGGGGGTGCCACAGAGACCCAGTACTTC. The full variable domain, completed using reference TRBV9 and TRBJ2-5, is DSGVTQTPKHLITATGQRVTLRCSPRSGDLSVYWYQQSLDQGLQFLIQYYNGEERAKGNILERFSAQQFPDLHSELNLSSLELGDSALYFCASSPRGGATETQYFGPGTRLLVL.

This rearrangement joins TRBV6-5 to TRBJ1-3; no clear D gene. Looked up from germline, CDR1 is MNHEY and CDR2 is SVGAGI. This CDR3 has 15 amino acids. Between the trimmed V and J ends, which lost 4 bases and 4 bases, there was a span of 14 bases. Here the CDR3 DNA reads TGTGCCAGCAGTTCCGGGCCTTCCTACGGAAACACCATATATTTT. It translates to CASSSGPSYGNTIYF.

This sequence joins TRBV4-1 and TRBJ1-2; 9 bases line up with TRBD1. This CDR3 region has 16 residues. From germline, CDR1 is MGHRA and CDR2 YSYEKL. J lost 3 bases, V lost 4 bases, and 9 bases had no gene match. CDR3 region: CASSPYTGTGYYGYTF. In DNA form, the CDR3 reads TGCGCCAGCAGCCCATACACCGGGACAGGGTACTATGGCTACACCTTC.

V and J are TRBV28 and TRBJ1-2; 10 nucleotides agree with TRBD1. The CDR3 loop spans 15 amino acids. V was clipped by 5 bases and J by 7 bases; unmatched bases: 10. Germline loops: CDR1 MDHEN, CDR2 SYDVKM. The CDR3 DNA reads TGTGCCAGCAGTCCGACTCGGACAGGGGGATCTGGCTACACCTTC. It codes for CASSPTRTGGSGYTF.

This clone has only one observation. CDR3 protein: CASSLGTVNTGELFF. DNA for the CDR3: TGTGCCAGCAGTTTGGGGACAGTGAACACCGGGGAGCTGTTTTTT. The chain joins TRBV6-1 to TRBJ2-2; 7 bases align to TRBD1. The CDR3 is 15 amino acids. The trim removed 5 bases at V and 1 base at J, leaving 4 bases unmatched. Germline loops: CDR1 MNHNS, CDR2 SASEGT.

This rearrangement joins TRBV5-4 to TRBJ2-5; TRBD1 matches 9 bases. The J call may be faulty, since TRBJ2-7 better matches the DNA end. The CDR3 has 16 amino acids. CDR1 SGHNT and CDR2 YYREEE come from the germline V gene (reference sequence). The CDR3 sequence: CASSSRTGANPYEQYF. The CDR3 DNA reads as TGTGCCAGCAGCTCGAGGACAGGGGCGAACCCCTACGAGCAGTACTTC.

The CDR3 DNA is TGTGCCAGCAGCTTGAGGCTAGCGGGGGGTACGAACACCGGGGAGCTGTTTTTT. Its translation is CASSLRLAGGTNTGELFF. The V gene is TRBV11-2, the J gene TRBJ2-2; TRBD2 agrees at 11 bases. The CDR3 spans 18 residues. CDR1 is SGHAT and CDR2 is FQNNGV in the germline V gene. V trimming: 3 bases; J trimming: 0 bases; junction bases outside the gene matches: 6.

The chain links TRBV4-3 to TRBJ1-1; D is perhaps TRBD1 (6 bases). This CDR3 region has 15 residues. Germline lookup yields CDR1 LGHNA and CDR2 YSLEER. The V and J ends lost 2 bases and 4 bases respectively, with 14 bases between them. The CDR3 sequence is CASSQLRQDITEAFF. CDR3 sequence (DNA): TGCGCCAGCAGCCAACTCCGACAGGACATCACTGAAGCTTTCTTT.

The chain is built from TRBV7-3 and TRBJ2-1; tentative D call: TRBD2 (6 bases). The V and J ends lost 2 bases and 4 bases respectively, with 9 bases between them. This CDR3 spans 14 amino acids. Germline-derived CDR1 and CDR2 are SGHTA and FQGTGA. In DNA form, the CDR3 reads TGTGCCAGCAGCTTACTAGCGCCATACAATGAGCAGTTCTTC. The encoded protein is CASSLLAPYNEQFF.

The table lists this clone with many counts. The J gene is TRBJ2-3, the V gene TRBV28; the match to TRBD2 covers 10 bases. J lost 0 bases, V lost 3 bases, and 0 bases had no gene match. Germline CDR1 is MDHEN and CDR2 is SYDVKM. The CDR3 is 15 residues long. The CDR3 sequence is CASSLTSGSTDTQYF. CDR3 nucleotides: TGTGCCAGCAGTTTGACTAGCGGGAGCACAGATACGCAGTATTTT.

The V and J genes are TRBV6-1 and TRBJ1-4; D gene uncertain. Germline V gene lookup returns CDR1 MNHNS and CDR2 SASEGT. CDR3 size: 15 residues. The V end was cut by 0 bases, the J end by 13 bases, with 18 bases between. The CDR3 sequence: CASSEAGGSGFLLFF. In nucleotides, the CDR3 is TGTGCCAGCAGTGAAGCGGGAGGGTCCGGTTTCTTACTGTTTTTT.

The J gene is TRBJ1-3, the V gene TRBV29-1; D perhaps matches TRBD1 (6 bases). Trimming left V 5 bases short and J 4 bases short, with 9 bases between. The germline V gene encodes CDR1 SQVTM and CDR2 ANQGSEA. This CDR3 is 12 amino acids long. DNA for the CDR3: TGCAGCGTTCAAACAGGGGGAAACACCATATATTTT. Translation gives CSVQTGGNTIYF.

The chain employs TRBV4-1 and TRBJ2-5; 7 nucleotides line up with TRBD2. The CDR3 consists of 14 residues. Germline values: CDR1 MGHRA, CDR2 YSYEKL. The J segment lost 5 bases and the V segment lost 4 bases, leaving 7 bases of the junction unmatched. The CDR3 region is CASSPMAGEETQYF. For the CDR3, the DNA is TGCGCCAGCAGCCCTATGGCGGGAGAGGAGACCCAGTACTTC.

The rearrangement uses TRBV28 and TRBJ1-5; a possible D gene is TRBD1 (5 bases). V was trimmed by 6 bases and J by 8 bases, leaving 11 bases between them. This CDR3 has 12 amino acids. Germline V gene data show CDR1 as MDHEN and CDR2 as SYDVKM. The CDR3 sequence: CASSLGGEPQHF. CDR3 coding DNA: TGTGCCAGCAGCCTGGGAGGGGAGCCCCAGCATTTT. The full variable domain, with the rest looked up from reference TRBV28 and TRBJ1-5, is DVKVTQSSRYLVKRTGEKVFLECVQDMDHENMFWYRQDPGLGLRLIYFSYDVKMKEKGDIPEGYSVSREKKERFSLILESASTNQTSMYLCASSLGGEPQHFGDGTRLSIL.

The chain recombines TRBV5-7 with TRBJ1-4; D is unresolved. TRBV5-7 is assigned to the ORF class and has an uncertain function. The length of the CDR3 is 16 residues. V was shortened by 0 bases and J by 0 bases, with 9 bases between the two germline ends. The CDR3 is CASSLEEYATNEKLFF. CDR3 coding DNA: TGTGCCAGCAGCTTGGAGGAGTATGCAACTAATGAAAAACTGTTTTTT.

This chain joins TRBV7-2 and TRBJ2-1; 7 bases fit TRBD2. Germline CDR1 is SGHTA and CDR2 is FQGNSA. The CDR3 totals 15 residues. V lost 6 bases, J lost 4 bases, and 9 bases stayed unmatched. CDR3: CASRRSGEPYNEQFF. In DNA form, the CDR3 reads TGTGCCAGCAGACGCAGCGGGGAACCTTACAATGAGCAGTTCTTC.

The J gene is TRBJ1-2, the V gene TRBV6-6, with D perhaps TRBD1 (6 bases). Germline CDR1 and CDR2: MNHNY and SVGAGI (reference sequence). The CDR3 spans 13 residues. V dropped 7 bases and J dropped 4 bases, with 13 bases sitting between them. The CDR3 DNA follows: TGTGCCAGCATGGGGGGGGCTGGCTATGGCTACACCTTC. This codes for CASMGGAGYGYTF.

The CDR3 spells CASSTPTGFGETQYF. CDR3 DNA sequence: TGTGCCAGCAGCACTCCGACAGGGTTCGGCGAGACCCAGTACTTC. This sequence joins TRBV11-1 and TRBJ2-5; 7 positions agree with TRBD1. CDR3 size: 15 residues. From germline, CDR1 is SGHAT and CDR2 FQDESV (reference sequence). The trim removed 5 bases at V and 5 bases at J, leaving 11 bases unmatched. Drawing the rest from reference TRBV11-1 and TRBJ2-5, the complete variable domain is EAEVAQSPRYKITEKSQAVAFWCDPISGHATLYWYRQILGQGPELLVQFQDESVVDDSQLPKDRFSAERLKGVDSTLKIQPAELGDSAMYLCASSTPTGFGETQYFGPGTRLLVL.

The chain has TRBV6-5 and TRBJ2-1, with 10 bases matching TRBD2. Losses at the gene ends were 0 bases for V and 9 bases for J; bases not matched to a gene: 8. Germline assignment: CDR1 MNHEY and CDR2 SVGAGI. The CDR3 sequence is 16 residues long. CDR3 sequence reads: CASSYSSSGSRGEQFF. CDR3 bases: TGTGCCAGCAGTTACTCATCTAGCGGGAGCAGAGGTGAGCAGTTCTTC.

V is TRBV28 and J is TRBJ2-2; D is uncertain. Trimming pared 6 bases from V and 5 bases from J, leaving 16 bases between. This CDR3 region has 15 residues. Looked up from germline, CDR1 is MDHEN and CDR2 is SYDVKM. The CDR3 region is CASSRMRRVTGELFF. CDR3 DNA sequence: TGTGCCAGCAGCCGAATGAGGAGAGTTACCGGGGAGCTGTTTTTT. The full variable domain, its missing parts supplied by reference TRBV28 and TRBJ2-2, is DVKVTQSSRYLVKRTGEKVFLECVQDMDHENMFWYRQDPGLGLRLIYFSYDVKMKEKGDIPEGYSVSREKKERFSLILESASTNQTSMYLCASSRMRRVTGELFFGEGSRLTVL.

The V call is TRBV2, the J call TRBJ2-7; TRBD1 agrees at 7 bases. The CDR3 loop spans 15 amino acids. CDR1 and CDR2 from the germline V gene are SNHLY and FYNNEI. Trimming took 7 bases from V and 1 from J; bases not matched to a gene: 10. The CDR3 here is CASIPDRITSYEQYF. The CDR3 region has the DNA TGTGCCAGCATCCCGGACAGGATTACGTCCTACGAGCAGTACTTC.

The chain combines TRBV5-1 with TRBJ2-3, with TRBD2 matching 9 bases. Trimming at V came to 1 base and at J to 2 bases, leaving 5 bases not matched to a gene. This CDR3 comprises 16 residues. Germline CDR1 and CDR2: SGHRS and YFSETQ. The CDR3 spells CASSLSASGVTDTQYF. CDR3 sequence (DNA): TGCGCCAGCAGCTTGTCGGCTAGCGGGGTCACAGATACGCAGTATTTT.

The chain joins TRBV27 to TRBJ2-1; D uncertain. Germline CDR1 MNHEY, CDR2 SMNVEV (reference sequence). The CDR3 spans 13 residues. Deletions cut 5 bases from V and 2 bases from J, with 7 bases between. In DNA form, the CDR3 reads TGTGCCAGCAGTCCGACTGCCTACAATGAGCAGTTCTTC. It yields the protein CASSPTAYNEQFF.

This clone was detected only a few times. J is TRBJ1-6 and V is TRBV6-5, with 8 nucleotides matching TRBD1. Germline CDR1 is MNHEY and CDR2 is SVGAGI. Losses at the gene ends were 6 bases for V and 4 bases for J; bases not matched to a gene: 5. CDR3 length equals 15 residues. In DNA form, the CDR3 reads TGTGCCAGCAGCTCAAGACAGGGGTATAATTCACCCCTCCACTTT. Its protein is CASSSRQGYNSPLHF.

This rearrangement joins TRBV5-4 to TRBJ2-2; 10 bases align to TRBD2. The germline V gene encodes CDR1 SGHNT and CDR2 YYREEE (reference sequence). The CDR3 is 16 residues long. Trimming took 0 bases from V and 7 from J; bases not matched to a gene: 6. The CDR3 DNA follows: TGTGCCAGCAGCTTGGCAGCTAGCGGGAGAGTCGGGGAGCTGTTTTTT. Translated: CASSLAASGRVGELFF.

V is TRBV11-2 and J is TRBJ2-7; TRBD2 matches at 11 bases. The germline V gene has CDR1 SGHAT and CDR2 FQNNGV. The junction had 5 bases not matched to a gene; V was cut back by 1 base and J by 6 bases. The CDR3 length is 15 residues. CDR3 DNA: TGTGCCAGCAGCTTAGGGTTACTAGCGGGAGTCGAGCAGTACTTC. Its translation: CASSLGLLAGVEQYF.